This T cell receptor (beta chain) was sequenced in a study of blood T cell repertoires in COVID-19. Profiling relied on immunoSEQ multiplex PCR, and the TCRdb table lists in-frame clones only, not all of them. Found here are about 140,000 clones, over 60% of them singletons; the top ten hold around 4.2%. V was clipped by 2 bases and J by 2 bases, with 12 bases between them. Germline CDR1 KGHSH, CDR2 LQKENI. The CDR3 has 15 residues. The sequencing input was peripheral blood. This chain joins TRBV18 and TRBJ2-5; D is uncertain. The TCR originated in a woman older than 75 with active or convalescent COVID-19. DNA of the CDR3: TGTGCCAGCTCACCATTCCCTGGGCAGCAAGAGACCCAGTACTTC. Residues: CASSPFPGQQETQYF.